Reported below is one T cell receptor (beta chain). What this receptor recognizes is not known. Base-call qualities are not available, and no considerably larger clone is one nucleotide away. The cohort comprised fewer than 700 healthy bone marrow donors. At the time of sampling, every cohort member was nominally healthy, though immune exposures that went unrecorded were likely present. The donor tested CMV seropositive, placing the donor among the approximately 290 seropositive members of the cohort. Every donor gave a peripheral blood sample, and the peripheral blood mononuclear cells from that sample were used for TCR beta sequencing. Genomic DNA extraction from the blood cell samples was performed with the Qiagen DNeasy Blood Extraction Kit. Spanning cysteine to phenylalanine, the CDR3 consists of 15 amino acids. Solely the CDR3 DNA is kept, with 45 bases framed from the first base. Trimming accounts for 3 bases at V and 5 bases at J, while the number of junction bases matched to no gene is 8. The germline V gene (reference sequence) yields GTSNPN for CDR1 and SVGIG for CDR2.

This specimen comes from a study of cytomegalovirus exposure and HLA in healthy donors (dated by TCRdb to about 2017). Regarding the study in general: An earlier analysis of approximately 640 of the donors reported 250 to 300 Gb of sequence data and 117 million unique TCR beta sequences from roughly 180 million T cells. The study was designed to test whether signatures of past pathogen exposure could be identified by cataloging public T cell receptors. Among a few hundred genotyped donors of the cohort, an average of 235,054 unique TCR beta nucleotide sequences were sequenced per donor, 15% to 20% of them non-productive. Of the 350 to 450 genotyped donors, roughly 80% fell in the genetic ancestry cluster associated with self-reported Caucasian donors. Because of strong linkage in the cohort, roughly 5 DR-DQ haplotypes were treated as single units for association and clustering. An early release covering roughly 600 HLA-typed donors comprised roughly 300 gigabases of sequencing data and about 90 million unique TCR sequences. Besides the first cohort of roughly 660 subjects, a separate validation cohort made up of over a hundred different subjects was used. In an earlier analysis of around 540 of the donors, high-throughput TCR beta sequencing was used to judge whether each TCR beta V gene segment behaved as functional or pseudogenic. A later analysis re-examined previously published TCR beta repertoires from more than 650 donors and added high-resolution HLA genotyping to investigate patterns of TCR occurrence. The later analysis used no new phenotypic data to find candidate immune exposures, relying instead on TCR beta sequences and their occurrence across donors. Every repertoire in the discovery cohort had been generated on one and the same sequencing platform. Donor age, sex, ethnicity and CMV serostatus were collected together with the repertoire data. Typing coverage differed by locus: A, B, C, DRB1 and DQB1 were typed in roughly 629-640 donors, DQA1 in about 550, DPA1 in some 600, and DPB1 in 450 to 480. The study combined high-throughput TCR immunosequencing, statistical association of individual TCRs with disease status, and machine learning to predict cytomegalovirus infection status. Class I and class II HLA loci were covered by the typing at four-digit resolution. Genome-wide SNP genotypes for about 65% of the roughly 670 donors were used in a later genetic analysis, which treated that subset as a discovery cohort. Using immunosequencing, the study profiled T cell repertoires from some 670 subjects and related those repertoires to cytomegalovirus serostatus. Paper-wide results and their limitations: A later analysis associated 16,951 TCR beta sequences with specific HLA alleles at a false discovery rate of 0.05. Broadly in line with IMGT annotations, most TCR beta V segments showed up in productive rearrangements about 87% or about 30% of the time in an earlier analysis of approximately 600 of the donors. The study gave a list of some 150 TCR beta chains associated with cytomegalovirus. Correlated functional status among segregating V segments might reflect linkage disequilibrium, but an unknown experimental factor could not be ruled out. Because counts were too low, some 16 rarely observed V segments, including chromosome 9 orphons, were excluded from the earlier analysis of around 640 of the donors. Three of the identified cytomegalovirus-associated TCR beta chains were confirmed in vitro to be specific for cytomegalovirus antigens. A group of highly shared sequence variants was considered likely to be a technical artifact of the sequencing pipeline. The authors suggested that the approach could potentially be extended to other disease states and immunological phenotypes. Most CMV-associated TCR beta chains appeared to be HLA-restricted in a later analysis, and the HLA associations seemed to be driven largely by CMV exposure. A further reported finding was that TCR beta sequences accurately predicted the HLA-A and HLA-B alleles for most subjects in the first cohort. The 87-base-pair reads could not distinguish some IMGT-functional V segments, including TRBV6-2 and TRBV6-3, so those segments were excluded. In a later analysis, HLA-associated TCR beta chains showed more clonal expansion and lower generation probabilities than non-associated chains that were equally common. Strong co-occurrence of HLA alleles, especially DR and DQ, made assigning TCR associations to individual alleles difficult. The classifier was reported to diagnose cytomegalovirus status with high specificity and sensitivity in both the original and validation cohorts. Most TCR sequences were observed very rarely across donors, whereas some public TCRs were present in many individuals. A later genetic analysis reported fewer N-insertions in productive TCRs among donors in an Asian-associated ancestry cluster than the approximately 700-donor mean. Sequencing depth was assumed to be roughly uniform across donors in the presence/absence analyses, though that assumption may not hold. Only TCR beta chains were sequenced in this cohort, and the absence of alpha or paired-chain data limited detectable features. The only immune exposure information available for the cohort was CMV serostatus. Because some donors lacked HLA typing at each locus, the association tests relied only on the typed subset. An association between a missense DCLRE1C variant and V-gene and J-gene trimming of TCR beta chains was found in a later genetic analysis and replicated in an independent cohort. According to a later analysis, TCR association rates differed among HLA loci, with DRB1 alleles showing the most associated TCRs and HLA-C alleles showing the fewest. In a later analysis, several top co-occurrence clusters were reported to appear linked to parvovirus B19, influenza, CMV and Epstein-Barr virus.

Library preparation employed the immunoSEQ multiplex PCR assay. For the multiplex PCR, a mixture combining 60 forward primers for TCR Vbeta segments and 13 reverse primers for TCR Jbeta segments was used. Amplification of the CDR3 region of rearranged TCR beta genes was performed with a multiplex PCR assay on genomic DNA. The Illumina HiSeq System was used to sequence the amplified TCR beta libraries as 87-base-pair reads. Concerning the study's data processing: A later analysis tallied tens of millions of unique TCR beta chains across the 700 or so repertoires, and around 9.9 million of those chains were shared by two or more donors. Raw reads were error-corrected and collapsed into unique sequences by a nearest-neighbor algorithm in which closely related sequences were merged to remove PCR and sequencing errors. To assign V, D and J gene segments, CDR3 sequences were aligned to IMGT reference sequences. For a sequence to be retained, a match of at least six nucleotides was required to both a V gene segment and a J gene segment. A rearrangement counted as productive if the CDR3 had no stop codons and remained in frame with V and J, and every other rearrangement counted as non-productive. Following IMGT convention, CDR3 was defined as the stretch from the second conserved V-encoded cysteine up to the conserved J-encoded phenylalanine. The earlier analysis of about 590 of the donors excluded sequences that lacked an unambiguous match to a single V gene segment. An earlier analysis of 500 to 600 of the donors classified V segments as functional when productive rearrangements were above 56.7% and as segregating when the standard deviation between donors was above 5%. A statistical classification framework was built for diagnosing cytomegalovirus status from the catalog of TCR beta chain sequences. In a later analysis, V and J genes were assigned by comparing TCR nucleotide sequences against IMGT/GENE-DB human TR gene sequences. The TCRdist pipeline was used in a later analysis to assign CDR3 sequences and most-parsimonious VDJ recombination scenarios. In a later analysis, each TCR beta chain was defined by its CDR3 amino acid sequence together with its V-gene family, and reads lacking a unique V-gene family were excluded. To address suspected cross-contamination and a sequencing artifact, a later analysis removed several hundred highly shared, low-generation-probability nucleotide sequences. In a later analysis, a clonal expansion index for each public chain was calculated from normalized within-repertoire ranks of inferred template counts. In a later analysis, generation probabilities were computed with a VDJ recombination model fitted to out-of-frame rearrangements, and the resulting probabilities were checked against IGoR. In a later analysis, hypergeometric tests were used to score TCR-TCR, TCR-HLA and TCR-CMV co-occurrence, with a repertoire-size bias correction applied to TCR pairs. To estimate false discovery rates, a later analysis permuted the HLA or CMV assignments 20 times. In a later analysis, co-occurring TCRs were grouped with DBSCAN, and TCRdist sequence similarity was added when clustering was performed within HLA-allele-positive subsets. For co-occurrence clustering, repertoires with fewer than 30,000 or more than 120,000 public chains were excluded, along with five or six repertoires with anomalous nucleotide sharing. Not all clones reach the TCRdb copy of this immuneACCESS table, which keeps in-frame sequences only. Checked studies attribute under half of the gap to unresolved V genes and leave the rest unexplained. V, J and clone size reflect that table, while D and trimming were determined from the DNA. In this sample the table shows about 110,000 clones, about 80% of which occur a single time. Less than 3% of the sample goes to the ten largest clones.

The chain couples TRBV30 to TRBJ2-5, and TRBD2 matches 11 of the central bases. The sample consisted of PBMCs. The clonotype comes from a woman in her fifties or sixties in good health and CMV-seropositive. CDR3 sequence: CAWSPGLAGMETQYF. In nucleotide form, the sequence is TGTGCCTGGAGCCCTGGACTAGCGGGCATGGAGACCCAGTACTTC.